These 24 T cell receptor beta chains came from one sample sequenced in a study of shared clonotypes between healthy human individuals. Sequenced by immunoSEQ multiplex PCR; TCRdb stores in-frame clones only, minus some. The sample includes 2 million to 2.5 million clones, roughly 95% of them seen just once. Sequencing was carried out using naive CD4+ T cells sorted from blood. Subset reported: CD45RA+ positively selected. All receptors come from a man aged 18 to 35 in good health.

This chain uses TRBV4-1 with TRBJ2-7, with a tentative D call TRBD2 (6 bases). CDR1 and CDR2 (germline): MGHRA, YSYEKL. The CDR3 consists of 15 residues. V gave up 1 base and J gave up 3 bases, with 13 bases separating them. As DNA, the CDR3 is TGCGCCAGCAGCCAAGTTGCGGGGAACAACTACGAGCAGTACTTC. Its protein product is CASSQVAGNNYEQYF.

This clone was detected once. The J gene is TRBJ1-4, the V gene TRBV10-1, with D tentatively TRBD1 (6 bases). This CDR3 has 20 residues. CDR1 is WNHNN, CDR2 SYGVQD, per germline (reference sequence). The V gene lost 6 bases and the J gene lost 8 bases, with 34 bases spanning the gap. This CDR3 is CASREQGTGCSNLSFEKLFF. For the CDR3, the DNA is TGCGCCAGCAGGGAACAGGGCACGGGATGCTCGAACTTATCGTTCGAAAAACTGTTTTTT.

This clone was detected only once. This sample also contains other DNA sequences that code for the same CDR3. V is TRBV6-5 and J is TRBJ2-7; TRBD1 might be the D (6 bases). Germline V gives CDR1 MNHEY, CDR2 SVGAGI. V was cut by 2 bases and J by 0 bases, with 8 bases left in between. The CDR3 runs 14 residues. The CDR3 DNA reads TGTGCCAGCAGTTACCGGGACAACTCCTACGAGCAGTACTTC. It encodes CASSYRDNSYEQYF.

This chain joins TRBV7-9 and TRBJ2-1; the match to TRBD2 covers 8 bases. Germline values: CDR1 SEHNR, CDR2 FQNEAQ (reference sequence). The CDR3 totals 16 residues. V was pared by 1 base and J by 8 bases, with 10 bases of the junction left unmatched. CDR3 nucleotide sequence: TGTGCCAGCAGCTTAGGACCCGGGAGGGCTTCTGATGAGCAGTTCTTC. As protein: CASSLGPGRASDEQFF. Filled out from reference TRBV7-9 and TRBJ2-1, the complete variable domain reads DTGVSQNPRHKITKRGQNVTFRCDPISEHNRLYWYRQTLGQGPEFLTYFQNEAQLEKSRLLSDRFSAERPKGSFSTLEIQRTEQGDSAMYLCASSLGPGRASDEQFFGPGTRLTVL.

The chain uses TRBV5-4 and TRBJ1-3, with TRBD1 matching 9 bases. The germline gives CDR1 SGHNT, CDR2 YYREEE (reference sequence). V lost 0 bases to trimming and J lost 10 bases; unmatched junction nucleotides: 11. CDR3 length: 16 amino acids. The CDR3 coding sequence is TGTGCCAGCAGCTTGGCTTCGGACAGGGGACGTGAAACCATATATTTT. This translates into CASSLASDRGRETIYF.

The V gene is TRBV25-1, the J gene TRBJ2-7; TRBD1 aligns across 11 bases. The germline CDR1 and CDR2 sequences are MGHDK and SYGVNS. V shed 2 bases and J 3 bases; nucleotides not matched to a gene: 3. This CDR3 spans 15 amino acids. DNA for the CDR3: TGTGCCAGCAGTGAACCGGGACAGGGGGACTACGAGCAGTACTTC. This translates into CASSEPGQGDYEQYF.

This chain connects TRBV25-1 to TRBJ2-3; D gene ambiguous. Germline V gives CDR1 MGHDK, CDR2 SYGVNS. CDR3 size: 14 residues. Trimming took 5 bases from V and 0 from J, leaving 9 bases between them. The CDR3 protein is CASSTFASTDTQYF. In nucleotides, the CDR3 is TGTGCCAGCAGTACTTTCGCTAGCACAGATACGCAGTATTTT.

V gene TRBV18 combines with J gene TRBJ1-1; D is perhaps TRBD1 (6 bases). Germline V lookup: CDR1 KGHSH, CDR2 LQKENI. The CDR3 consists of 17 residues. The V end was cut by 2 bases, the J end by 2 bases, with 18 bases between. CDR3 bases: TGTGCCAGCTCACCATTGTTGATTGGGGGGGGCAACACTGAAGCTTTCTTT. It yields the protein CASSPLLIGGGNTEAFF.

About this clone itself: The same CDR3 arises from other DNA sequences in this sample as well. The chain links TRBV6-1 to TRBJ2-5; 11 bases are a match to TRBD1. This CDR3 has 14 amino acids. With 8 bases clipped from V and 5 bases from J, the junction kept 7 bases outside the gene matches. Germline values: CDR1 MNHNS, CDR2 SASEGT. The CDR3 bases are TGTGCCAGCTCAGGACAGGGGGCAGGCGAGACCCAGTACTTC. Encoded protein: CASSGQGAGETQYF.

V is TRBV2 and J is TRBJ2-7, with TRBD1 matching 8 bases. Trimming removed 5 bases from V and 12 bases from J; junction bases left unmatched: 12. The V gene's germline CDR1 is SNHLY and CDR2 FYNNEI. The CDR3 totals 13 residues. The DNA for the CDR3 is TGTGCCAGCAGTCCTGGGACAGGCGACGATTCGTACTTC. It is translated as CASSPGTGDDSYF.

The chain links TRBV6-6 to TRBJ1-1; D might be TRBD1 (5 bases). In germline, CDR1 is MNHNY, CDR2 SVGAGI (reference sequence). V lost 6 bases and J 1 base, leaving 12 bases between the germline ends. The CDR3 extends over 14 amino acids. Here the CDR3 DNA reads TGTGCCAGCAGGCCCGGACATCAGAACACTGAAGCTTTCTTT. Its translation is CASRPGHQNTEAFF.

For this clone: The same CDR3 also results from other DNA sequences found in this sample. V and J are TRBV9 and TRBJ2-5, with D possibly TRBD1 on 6 matching bases. Trimming removed 1 base from V and 5 bases from J, with 9 bases in between. CDR1 is SGDLS, CDR2 YYNGEE, per germline. CDR3 length: 13 residues. The CDR3 DNA sequence: TGTGCCAGCAGCGTAACAGGGAAGGAGACCCAGTACTTC. It is translated as CASSVTGKETQYF.

This rearrangement joins TRBV9 to TRBJ2-2; the D gene is possibly TRBD2 (5 bases). This CDR3 has 14 amino acids. Germline values: CDR1 SGDLS, CDR2 YYNGEE. V was shortened by 3 bases and J by 7 bases, with 13 bases between the two germline ends. The CDR3 is CASSARGTSGELFF. The CDR3 bases are TGTGCCAGCAGCGCCCGGGGAACCAGCGGGGAGCTGTTTTTT.

The chain recombines TRBV4-1 with TRBJ1-1; possibly TRBD1 for D (5 bases). Germline V gene data show CDR1 as MGHRA and CDR2 as YSYEKL. The CDR3 runs to 14 residues. The V end lost 1 base, the J end lost 5 bases, and 11 bases lay between the germline ends. In DNA form, the CDR3 reads TGCGCCAGCAGCCAAGGCCAGGGTACAACTGAAGCTTTCTTT. Protein: CASSQGQGTTEAFF.

The chain recombines TRBV6-1 with TRBJ2-7; D is ambiguous. Trimming shortened V by 5 bases and J by 6 bases, and 11 bases separated the two germline ends. Germline V gene sequence: CDR1 MNHNS, CDR2 SASEGT. The CDR3 extends over 12 amino acids. CDR3 region: CASSPGSSEQYF. The DNA for the CDR3 is TGTGCCAGCAGTCCCGGTAGCTCCGAGCAGTACTTC.

This chain uses TRBV28 with TRBJ1-6; no clear D. This CDR3 has 15 residues. Germline assignment: CDR1 MDHEN and CDR2 SYDVKM. The V gene lost 5 bases and the J gene lost 3 bases, with 11 bases spanning the gap. The CDR3 nucleotides read TGTGCCAGCAGTCGGAGGGAAGGCTATAATTCACCCCTCCACTTT. This sequence encodes CASSRREGYNSPLHF.

Points on this clone: Other DNA sequences of this sample code for an identical CDR3. The J gene is TRBJ1-1, the V gene TRBV18, with a tentative D call TRBD1 (6 bases). The CDR3 is made up of 13 amino acids. From germline, CDR1 is KGHSH and CDR2 LQKENI. V lost 3 bases and J lost 6, with 11 bases in between. For the CDR3, the DNA is TGTGCCAGCTCACCTCCCGGGGGCCCTGAAGCTTTCTTT. It encodes CASSPPGGPEAFF.

V gene TRBV10-3 combines with J gene TRBJ2-3; no firm D call. CDR1 ENHRY and CDR2 SYGVKD come from the germline V gene. Trimming removed 6 bases at V and 6 bases at J, with 13 bases between. CDR3 size: 13 residues. This chain's CDR3 is CAISVSGSDTQYF. As DNA, the CDR3 is TGTGCCATCAGCGTATCGGGCTCCGATACGCAGTATTTT.

This chain joins TRBV2 and TRBJ1-6; D is undetermined. The CDR3 is made up of 13 amino acids. Germline values: CDR1 SNHLY, CDR2 FYNNEI. V was trimmed by 5 bases and J by 8 bases, leaving 10 bases between them. CDR3 amino acids: CASSLQTYSPLHF. CDR3 nucleotide sequence: TGTGCCAGCAGTTTACAGACCTATTCACCCCTCCACTTT.

The rearrangement joins TRBV5-6 to TRBJ1-2; tentative D call: TRBD1 (5 bases). Germline V gene sequence: CDR1 SGHDT, CDR2 YYEEEE. CDR3 length equals 14 residues. With 4 bases removed from V and 8 bases from J, the gap between germline ends came to 18 bases. The CDR3 reads CASSRRTSPGGYTF. CDR3 in DNA: TGTGCCAGCAGCAGGAGGACATCCCCGGGGGGCTACACCTTC.

The genes are TRBV6-1 and TRBJ2-7; no firm D call. Trimming removed 2 bases from V and 0 bases from J, with 8 bases in between. This CDR3 has 14 residues. CDR1 MNHNS and CDR2 SASEGT come from the germline V gene. CDR3 coding DNA: TGTGCCAGCAGTGAAAGGGCGGACTCCTACGAGCAGTACTTC. Protein product: CASSERADSYEQYF.

As to this clone: Other DNA variants within this sample encode the same CDR3. This rearrangement joins TRBV27 to TRBJ1-6; unclear D gene. Germline CDR1 and CDR2: MNHEY and SMNVEV (reference sequence). The CDR3 length is 12 residues. With 3 bases removed from V and 7 bases from J, the gap between germline ends came to 4 bases. CDR3 protein: CASSFLNSPLHF. CDR3 in DNA: TGTGCCAGCAGTTTCCTCAATTCACCCCTCCACTTT.

CDR3 loop: CAWGQRGDYGYTF. The CDR3 DNA is TGTGCCTGGGGACAGCGGGGGGACTATGGCTACACCTTC. The V gene is TRBV30, the J gene TRBJ1-2; D might be TRBD1 (6 bases). CDR1 is GTSNPN, CDR2 SVGIG, per germline (reference sequence). This CDR3 is 13 amino acids long. V was pared by 5 bases and J by 3 bases, with 13 bases between.

Notes on this clone: This sample also contains other DNA sequences that code for the same CDR3. V usage is TRBV27 and J usage is TRBJ2-7; 12 bases map to TRBD2. The trim removed 2 bases at V and 2 bases at J, leaving 1 base unmatched. The CDR3 spans 15 residues. CDR1 is MNHEY and CDR2 is SMNVEV in the germline V gene (reference sequence). As DNA, the CDR3 is TGTGCCAGCAGTTTAACTAGCGGGGGGCCCTACGAGCAGTACTTC. Protein: CASSLTSGGPYEQYF.